Reported below is one T cell receptor beta chain. Its target antigen remains unknown. Per-base qualities were not stored, and no clone one base away is much larger. TCR CDR3 regions were amplified from genomic DNA by multiplex PCR using the deep immunoSEQ assay. Extracted genomic DNA from each cell subset was spread evenly across all wells of several immunoSEQ 96-well plates, with each plate serving as a replicate. For sorted subsets, each replicate PCR was loaded with about 200 ng genomic DNA, equivalent to 25,000 to 30,000 T cell genomes. Purified libraries were quantified with a Qubit 3.0 fluorometer, sized on a Bioanalyzer 2100, and re-quantified with the KAPA Library Quantification kit. Each immunoSEQ 96-well plate was sequenced on its own single-read 150-cycle Illumina NextSeq 550 flow cell. The source study handled its data this way. The immunoSEQ output contained only junctional sequences without quality scores, so filtering could not match that applied to full-length reads. Sequences were annotated with PyIR, a Python wrapper for IgBLAST v1.9, using IMGT germline references to assign V/J genes and CDR3. Reads with weak V/J assignments (E-value above 1e-6), missing CDR3, stop codons, out-of-frame junctions, or ambiguous translated residues were removed. V3J clonotypes were defined by identical inferred V gene, J gene, and CDR3 amino acid sequence. To compute the percentage overlap between repertoires, the number of shared unique clonotypes was divided by the size of the smaller repertoire. Repertoire richness was assessed with RTK rarefaction, the Chao1 estimator, and Recon v2.1 estimates of unobserved clonotypes. OLGA was used to compute generation probabilities for all TCRbeta clonotypes that the gDNA method yielded from several donors. The table comes from immuneACCESS by way of TCRdb, which keeps in-frame sequences with V and J called. Part of the clones is missing from these tables; in studies checked, under half for an unresolved V gene and the rest for unknown reasons. That table supplies the V and J calls and clone size; D and trimming were determined from the DNA. Across this sample there are millions of clones, with just over 90% seen only once. In total, the top ten clones hold around 0.14% of the sample.

Donors were healthy HIV-negative adults with no recently reported acute infections or vaccinations. Only Caucasian adults living in Nashville, Tennessee, USA were represented among the donors. Magnetic negative selection was used to enrich CD4+ T cells, after which naive cells were positively selected on CD45RA and the negative fraction became the memory subset. Blood was obtained by leukapheresis, after which PBMCs were separated by Ficoll-Histopaque density gradient centrifugation and cryopreserved in liquid nitrogen vapor phase. Analytical flow cytometry was used to check the purity and quantity of each magnetically sorted T cell population. From each sorted fraction, genomic DNA was isolated and quantified by UV absorbance on a Nanodrop 2000c. This specimen comes from a study of shared clonotypes between healthy human individuals (TCRdb year 2020). In terms of the full investigation: The cohort included a few men and a couple of women between 18 and 49 years of age. Per donor, three plates each were used for CD4 naive and CD4 memory, two for CD8 naive, and one for CD8 memory. To estimate repertoire size and how much clonotypes are shared between individuals, the study performed deep sequencing of blood TCR repertoires from five healthy adults. Different laboratories and diverse techniques were used to prepare libraries and sequence TCR repertoires, to increase sequencing depth and limit assay-specific biases. Each donor's leukapheresis produced roughly between roughly 0.85 and 9.5 billion PBMCs.

A distance of 11 bases separates the germline ends of V and J, which lose 4 bases and 7 bases respectively. From the germline V gene (reference sequence), CDR1 is LNHNV and CDR2 is YYDKDF. Measured from the cysteine to the phenylalanine, the CDR3 is 14 residues long. Only the CDR3 portion is preserved as DNA: 42 bases, with reading frame beginning at the first base. The study at large found these results: Compared with non-shared clonotypes, clonotypes shared by all four sorted-subset donors had higher generation probabilities. Incomplete sequencing was indicated by rarefaction of sorted-subset datasets, despite the large sequencing depth. Across a few donors, around 5.4% of naive CD4, approximately 3.5% of naive CD8, 2.3% of memory CD4, and 0.4% of memory CD8 clonotypes were shared. The small number of donors limited the genetic and exposure-history diversity represented. Sampling was restricted to blood, and TCR repertoires in tissues likely differ from the TCR repertoires found in blood. Estimated clonotype richness was generally larger for naive than for memory subsets. Pairwise subsampling indicated that sequencing depth was expected to affect the degree of clonotype sharing among donors.

Sequences were obtained from naive CD4+ T cells sorted from blood. The cell subset or site label of this sample denotes: CD45RA+ positively selected. This TCR was recovered from a man younger than 35 in good health. This sequence uses TRBV15 and TRBJ1-6; tentative D gene TRBD1, with 5 bases matching. The sequence in DNA is TGTGCCACCAGCACGGAAGGGGAAAATTCACCCCTCCACTTT. This translates into CATSTEGENSPLHF.